This T cell receptor beta chain was captured in a study of esophageal squamous cell carcinoma under preoperative chemotherapy (dated by TCRdb to between 2017 and 2018). Looking at the study overall: Both tumor-infiltrating lymphocytes and peripheral blood T cells had their TCR repertoires profiled in the study. The study examined the effect of paclitaxel-nedaplatin chemotherapy on T-cell receptor repertoires in patients with esophageal squamous cell carcinoma. The cohort comprised about 5 patients with primary esophageal squamous cell carcinoma. Repertoires from samples collected before paclitaxel-nedaplatin therapy were compared with repertoires from samples collected after the therapy.

From a lookup of the germline V gene, CDR1 and CDR2 are SGHTA and FQGTGA. V sheds 8 bases and J sheds 4 bases, leaving 18 bases between their ends. The CDR3 runs 15 amino acids, cysteine and phenylalanine included. Solely the CDR3 DNA is kept, with 45 bases framed from the first base. Per the publication, the time point label means: before preoperative PTX-NDP chemotherapy. Paclitaxel-nedaplatin was administered to patients as preoperative chemotherapy before surgery. Summary of the overall study and its limitations: Post-treatment tumor-infiltrating lymphocytes appeared to be derived in part from peripheral T cells migrating into the tumor, rather than solely from local clonal changes. After chemotherapy, peripheral T cells showed a significant rise in TCR diversity, whereas tumor-infiltrating lymphocytes did not. The cohort was small, with only 5 or 6 patients with esophageal squamous cell carcinoma analyzed. Paclitaxel-nedaplatin therapy caused immediate and substantial changes in clonotype frequency, and abundant clones were more likely to contract than to amplify.

Libraries were made using PCR. The instrument given in TCRdb is HiSeq X Ten. High-throughput sequencing was used to characterize the TCR repertoires. TCRdb took the public reads, trimmed them with fastp at Q25, ran MiXCR for clone calling and kept in-frame beta chains. Each record represents a unique CDR3 protein, reported with the most common genes and DNA among its rows. The table for this sample lists about 16,000 distinct CDR3 sequences; just under 50% of them were counted only once. The top ten constitute around 30% of the sample. Concerning this clonotype: Its target antigen remains unknown. Base-call qualities are not available, and no considerably larger clone is one nucleotide away.

The rearrangement combines TRBV7-3 with TRBJ2-4; the D segment is perhaps TRBD1 or TRBD2, each sharing 5 matched bases. The sample was collected from a patient given preoperative chemotherapy. The TCR originated in a human donor with esophageal squamous cell carcinoma. The donor label of this sample is uncertain. The nucleotides read TGTGCCAGCGGCGCGGGTAGGGGAGCGAAAAACATTCAGTACTTC. The encoded protein is CASGAGRGAKNIQYF.